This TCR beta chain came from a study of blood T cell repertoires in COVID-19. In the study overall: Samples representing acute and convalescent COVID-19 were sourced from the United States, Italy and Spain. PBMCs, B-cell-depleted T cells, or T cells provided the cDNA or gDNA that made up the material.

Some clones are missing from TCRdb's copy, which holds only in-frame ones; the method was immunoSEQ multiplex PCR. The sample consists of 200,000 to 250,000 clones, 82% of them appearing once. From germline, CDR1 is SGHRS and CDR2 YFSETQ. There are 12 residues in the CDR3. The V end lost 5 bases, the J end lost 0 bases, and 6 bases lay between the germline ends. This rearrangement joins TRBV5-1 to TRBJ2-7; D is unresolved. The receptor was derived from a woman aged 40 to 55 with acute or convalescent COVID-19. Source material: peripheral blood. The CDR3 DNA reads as TGCGCCAGCAGGGGCAACTCCTACGAGCAGTACTTC. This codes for CASRGNSYEQYF.